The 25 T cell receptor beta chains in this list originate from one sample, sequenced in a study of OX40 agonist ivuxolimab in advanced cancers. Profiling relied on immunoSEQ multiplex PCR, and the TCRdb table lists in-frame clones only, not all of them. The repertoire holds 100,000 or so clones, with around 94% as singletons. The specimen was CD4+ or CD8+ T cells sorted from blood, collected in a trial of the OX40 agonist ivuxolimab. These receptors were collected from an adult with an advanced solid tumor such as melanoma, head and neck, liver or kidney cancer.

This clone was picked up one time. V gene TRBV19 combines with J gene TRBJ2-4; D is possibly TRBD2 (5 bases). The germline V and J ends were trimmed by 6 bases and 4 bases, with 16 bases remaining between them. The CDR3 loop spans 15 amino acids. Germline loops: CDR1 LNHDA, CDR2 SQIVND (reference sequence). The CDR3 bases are TGTGCCAGTAGCCTAGGCCTAGCCCTGAAAAACATTCAGTACTTC. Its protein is CASSLGLALKNIQYF.

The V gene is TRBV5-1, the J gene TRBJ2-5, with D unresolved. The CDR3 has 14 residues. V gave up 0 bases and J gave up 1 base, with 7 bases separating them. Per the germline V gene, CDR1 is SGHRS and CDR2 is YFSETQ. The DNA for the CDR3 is TGCGCCAGCAGCTTGGCGCCAGCCCAAGAGACCCAGTACTTC. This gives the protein CASSLAPAQETQYF. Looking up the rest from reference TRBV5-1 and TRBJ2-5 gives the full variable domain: KAGVTQTPRYLIKTRGQQVTLSCSPISGHRSVSWYQQTPGQGLQFLFEYFSETQRNKGNFPGRFSGRQFSNSRSEMNVSTLELGDSALYLCASSLAPAQETQYFGPGTRLLVL.

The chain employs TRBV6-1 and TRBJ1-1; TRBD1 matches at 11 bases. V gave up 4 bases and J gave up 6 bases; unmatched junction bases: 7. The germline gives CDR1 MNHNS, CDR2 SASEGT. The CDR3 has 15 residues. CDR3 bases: TGTGCCAGCAGTGCCGGACAGGGGGCGCTTTCTGAAGCTTTCTTT. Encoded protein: CASSAGQGALSEAFF.

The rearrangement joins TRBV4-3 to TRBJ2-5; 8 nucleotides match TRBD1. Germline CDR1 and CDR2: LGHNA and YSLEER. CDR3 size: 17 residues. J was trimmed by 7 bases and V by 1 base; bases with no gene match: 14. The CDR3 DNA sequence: TGCGCCAGCAGCCAAGCCGGGACAGGAACCACCCAGGGGACCCAGTACTTC. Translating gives CASSQAGTGTTQGTQYF.

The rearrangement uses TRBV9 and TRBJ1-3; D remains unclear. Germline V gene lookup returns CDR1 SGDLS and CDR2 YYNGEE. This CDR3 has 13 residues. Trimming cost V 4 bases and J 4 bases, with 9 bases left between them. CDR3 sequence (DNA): TGTGCCAGCAGCCTAAGAGAGGGAAACACCATATATTTT. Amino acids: CASSLREGNTIYF.

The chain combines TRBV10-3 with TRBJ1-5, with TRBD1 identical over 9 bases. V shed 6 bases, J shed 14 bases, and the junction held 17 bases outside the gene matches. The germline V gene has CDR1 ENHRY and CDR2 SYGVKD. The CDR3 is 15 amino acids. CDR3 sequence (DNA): TGTGCCATCAGCGGAGTTGGACAGGGGCCAGCTCAAAAGCATTTT. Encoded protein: CAISGVGQGPAQKHF.

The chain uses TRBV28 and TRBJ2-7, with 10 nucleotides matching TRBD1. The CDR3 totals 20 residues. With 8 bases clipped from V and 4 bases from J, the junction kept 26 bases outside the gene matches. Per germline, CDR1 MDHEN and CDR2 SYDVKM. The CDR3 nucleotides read TGTGCCAGCCTCCCTAATCCGGGACAGGGGCAGCCAGGGATCCAATACGAGCAGTACTTC. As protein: CASLPNPGQGQPGIQYEQYF.

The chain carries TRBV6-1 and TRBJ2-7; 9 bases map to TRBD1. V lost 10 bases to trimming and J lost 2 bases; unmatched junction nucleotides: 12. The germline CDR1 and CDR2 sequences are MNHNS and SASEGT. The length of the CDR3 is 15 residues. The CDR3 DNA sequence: TGTGCCATCCTGAAGGGGACAGGGCCCCCCTACGAGCAGTACTTC. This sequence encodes CAILKGTGPPYEQYF.

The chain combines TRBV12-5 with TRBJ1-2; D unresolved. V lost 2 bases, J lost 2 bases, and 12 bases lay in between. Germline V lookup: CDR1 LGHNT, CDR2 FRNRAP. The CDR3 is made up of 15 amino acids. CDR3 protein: CASGLIPGRNYGYTF. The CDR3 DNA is TGTGCTAGTGGTTTGATCCCCGGCAGGAACTATGGCTACACCTTC.

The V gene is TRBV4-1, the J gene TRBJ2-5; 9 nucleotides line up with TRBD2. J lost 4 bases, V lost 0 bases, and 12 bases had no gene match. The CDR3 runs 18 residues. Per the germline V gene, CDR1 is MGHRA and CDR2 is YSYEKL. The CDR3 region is CASSQDLIRSGRPETQYF. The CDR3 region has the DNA TGCGCCAGCAGCCAAGATCTAATTCGGAGCGGGAGGCCAGAGACCCAGTACTTC.

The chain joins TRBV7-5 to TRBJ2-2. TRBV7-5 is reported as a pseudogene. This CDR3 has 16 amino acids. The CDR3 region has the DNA TGTGCCAGAAGCTTAAAGGGGACGGCCAACACCGGGGAGCTGTTTTTT. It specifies CARSLKGTANTGELFF.

CDR3 loop: CASSFSREQYF. DNA for the CDR3: TGTGCCAGCAGCTTCTCCAGGGAGCAGTACTTC. The chain uses TRBV7-2 and TRBJ2-7; the D is unclear. The CDR3 is made up of 11 amino acids. V lost 3 bases to trimming and J lost 7 bases, with 7 bases between them. CDR1 and CDR2 (germline): SGHTA, FQGNSA.

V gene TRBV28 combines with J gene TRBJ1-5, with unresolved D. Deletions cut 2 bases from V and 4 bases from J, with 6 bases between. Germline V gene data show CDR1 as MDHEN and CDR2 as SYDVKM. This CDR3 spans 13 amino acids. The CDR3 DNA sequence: TGTGCCAGCAGTTTAACAGTGAATCAGCCCCAGCATTTT. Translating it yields CASSLTVNQPQHF.

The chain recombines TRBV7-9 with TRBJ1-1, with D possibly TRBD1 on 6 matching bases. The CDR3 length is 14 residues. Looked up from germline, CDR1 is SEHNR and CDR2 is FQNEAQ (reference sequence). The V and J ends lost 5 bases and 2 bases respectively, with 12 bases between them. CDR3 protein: CASSPGHKNTEAFF. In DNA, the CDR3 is TGTGCCAGCAGCCCGGGACATAAAAACACTGAAGCTTTCTTT. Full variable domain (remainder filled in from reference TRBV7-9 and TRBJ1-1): DTGVSQNPRHKITKRGQNVTFRCDPISEHNRLYWYRQTLGQGPEFLTYFQNEAQLEKSRLLSDRFSAERPKGSFSTLEIQRTEQGDSAMYLCASSPGHKNTEAFFGQGTRLTVV.

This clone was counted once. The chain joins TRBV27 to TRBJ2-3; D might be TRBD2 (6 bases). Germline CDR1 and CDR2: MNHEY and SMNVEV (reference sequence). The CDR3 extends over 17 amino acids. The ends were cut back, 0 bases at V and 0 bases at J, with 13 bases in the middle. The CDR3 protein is CASSLSNWAGSTDTQYF. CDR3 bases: TGTGCCAGCAGTTTATCGAATTGGGCGGGGAGCACAGATACGCAGTATTTT.

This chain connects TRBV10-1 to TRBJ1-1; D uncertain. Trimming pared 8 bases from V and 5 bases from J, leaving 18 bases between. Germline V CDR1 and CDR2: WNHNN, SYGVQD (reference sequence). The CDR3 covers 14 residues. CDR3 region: CASGSGPKGTEAFF. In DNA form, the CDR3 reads TGCGCCAGCGGGTCCGGGCCAAAGGGAACTGAAGCTTTCTTT.

The DNA for the CDR3 is TGTGCCAGCAGCCGTCGGGGCTCTGGTGAAGCTTTCTTT. It yields the protein CASSRRGSGEAFF. The chain is built from TRBV5-8 and TRBJ1-1, with D possibly TRBD1 on 5 matching bases. Germline assignment: CDR1 SGHTS and CDR2 YDEGEE. The CDR3 is 13 amino acids. Trimming took 4 bases from V and 7 from J, leaving 14 bases between them. Based on the CDR3 plus reference TRBV5-8 and TRBJ1-1, the full variable domain is EAGVTQSPTHLIKTRGQQATLRCSPISGHTSVYWYQQALGLGLQFLLWYDEGEERNRGNFPPRFSGRQFPNYSSELNVNALELEDSALYLCASSRRGSGEAFFGQGTRLTVV.

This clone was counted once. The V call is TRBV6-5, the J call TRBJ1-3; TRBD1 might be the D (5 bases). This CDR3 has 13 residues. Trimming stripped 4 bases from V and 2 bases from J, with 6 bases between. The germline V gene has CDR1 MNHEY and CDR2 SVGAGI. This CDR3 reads CASSLTAGNTIYF. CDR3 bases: TGTGCCAGCAGTTTGACAGCTGGAAACACCATATATTTT.

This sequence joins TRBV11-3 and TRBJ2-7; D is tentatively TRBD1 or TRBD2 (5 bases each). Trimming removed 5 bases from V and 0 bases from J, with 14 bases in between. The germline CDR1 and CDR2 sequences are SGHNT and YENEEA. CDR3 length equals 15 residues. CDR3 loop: CASSPHGAASYEQYF. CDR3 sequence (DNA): TGTGCCAGCAGCCCCCACGGGGCAGCCTCCTACGAGCAGTACTTC.

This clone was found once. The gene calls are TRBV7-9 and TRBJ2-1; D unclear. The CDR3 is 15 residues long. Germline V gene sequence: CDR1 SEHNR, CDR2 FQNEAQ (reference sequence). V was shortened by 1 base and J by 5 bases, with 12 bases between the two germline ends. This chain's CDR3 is CASSLGGPSNNEQFF. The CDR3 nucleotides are TGTGCCAGCAGCTTAGGAGGACCATCTAACAATGAGCAGTTCTTC.

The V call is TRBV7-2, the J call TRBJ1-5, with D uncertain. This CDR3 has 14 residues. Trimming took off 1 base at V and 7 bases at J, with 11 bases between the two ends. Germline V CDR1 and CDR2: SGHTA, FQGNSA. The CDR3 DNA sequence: TGTGCCAGCAGCTTAGGAAGCGCGGGGCAGCCCCAGCATTTT. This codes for CASSLGSAGQPQHF.

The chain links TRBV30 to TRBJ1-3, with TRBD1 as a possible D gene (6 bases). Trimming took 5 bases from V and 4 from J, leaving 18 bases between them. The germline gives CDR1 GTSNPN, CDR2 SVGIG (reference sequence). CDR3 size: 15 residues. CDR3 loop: CAWRTGGARGNTIYF. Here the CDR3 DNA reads TGTGCCTGGCGTACCGGGGGCGCGCGGGGAAACACCATATATTTT.

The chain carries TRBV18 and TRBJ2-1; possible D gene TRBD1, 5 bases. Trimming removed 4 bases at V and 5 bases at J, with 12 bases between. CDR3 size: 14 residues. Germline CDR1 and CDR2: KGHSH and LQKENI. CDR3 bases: TGTGCCAGCTCACTCGCAGGGAACGACAATGAGCAGTTCTTC. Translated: CASSLAGNDNEQFF.

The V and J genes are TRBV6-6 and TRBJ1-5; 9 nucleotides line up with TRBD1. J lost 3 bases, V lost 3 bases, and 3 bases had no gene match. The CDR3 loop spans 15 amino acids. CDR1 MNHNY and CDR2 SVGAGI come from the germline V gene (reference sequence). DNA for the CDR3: TGTGCCAGCAGTTATACAGGGGGCTACAATCAGCCCCAGCATTTT. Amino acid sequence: CASSYTGGYNQPQHF.

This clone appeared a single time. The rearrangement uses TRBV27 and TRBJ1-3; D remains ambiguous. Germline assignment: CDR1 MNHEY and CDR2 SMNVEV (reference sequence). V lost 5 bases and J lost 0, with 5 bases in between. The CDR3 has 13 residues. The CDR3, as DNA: TGTGCCAGCAGTGCCGACTCTGGAAACACCATATATTTT. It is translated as CASSADSGNTIYF.